The sequence of this T cell receptor (beta chain) was determined in a study of cytomegalovirus exposure and HLA in healthy donors. With respect to this clone: The antigen remains unidentified.

This table comes from immunoSEQ multiplex PCR, and its TCRdb copy is limited to in-frame clones, with some not included. The sample lists 150,000 to 200,000 clones, about 84% occurring once. Findings and limits, study-wide: First-cohort TCR clusters tended to co-occur in the roughly 130 validation repertoires, a later analysis found. Cytomegalovirus association was assigned to about 150 TCR beta chains.

Germline V gene lookup returns CDR1 SGDLS and CDR2 YYNGEE. With 4 bases removed from V and 4 bases from J, the gap between germline ends came to 11 bases. This CDR3 contains 14 residues. The clonotype was recovered from a woman aged 18-29 years in good health and CMV-seronegative. The chain combines TRBV9 with TRBJ2-2, with D tentatively TRBD2 (5 bases). The sample comprised PBMCs. CDR3 bases: TGTGCCAGCAGCCGACGGGGTGGCACCGGGGAGCTGTTTTTT. Translated: CASSRRGGTGELFF.